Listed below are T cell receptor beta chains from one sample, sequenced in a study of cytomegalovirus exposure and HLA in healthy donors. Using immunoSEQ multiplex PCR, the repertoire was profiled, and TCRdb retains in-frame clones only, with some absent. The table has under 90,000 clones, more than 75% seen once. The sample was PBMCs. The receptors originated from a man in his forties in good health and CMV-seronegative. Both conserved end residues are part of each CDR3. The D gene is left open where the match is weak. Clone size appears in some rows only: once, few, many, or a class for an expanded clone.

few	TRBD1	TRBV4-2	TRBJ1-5	TGTGCCAGCAGCCAAGATGGGGACAGGGGAAACCAGCCCCAGCATTTT	CASSQDGDRGNQPQHF
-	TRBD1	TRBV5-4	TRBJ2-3	TGTGCCAGCAGCACGAAAGGACAGGGGGTAGATACGCAGTATTTT	CASSTKGQGVDTQYF
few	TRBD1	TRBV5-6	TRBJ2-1	TGTGCCAGCAGCTTACAGGGGCCAAATGAGCAGTTCTTC	CASSLQGPNEQFF
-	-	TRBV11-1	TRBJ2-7	TGTGCCAGCAGCTCTTGGGGAGGAGGGAGCTCCTACGAGCAGTACTTC	CASSSWGGGSSYEQYF
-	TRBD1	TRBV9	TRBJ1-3	TGTGCCAGCAGCCAACAGGGGGCGAGCGACACCATATATTTT	CASSQQGASDTIYF
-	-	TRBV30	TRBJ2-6	TGTGCCTGGAGCAAACTCTTAGGACAGCCGTCTGGGGCCAACGTCCTGACTTTC	CAWSKLLGQPSGANVLTF
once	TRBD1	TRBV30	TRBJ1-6	TGTGCCTGGATGACAGGGGGCGGTCGTAATTCACCCCTCCACTTT	CAWMTGGGRNSPLHF
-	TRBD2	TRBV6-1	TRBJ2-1	TGTGCCAGCACTCGGGCGGGGGTGGGCAATGAGCAGTTCTTC	CASTRAGVGNEQFF
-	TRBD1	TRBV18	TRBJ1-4	TGTGCCAGCTCACGAAATGTACCGGGACAGGGATCGCAGGTTAATGAAAAACTGTTTTTT	CASSRNVPGQGSQVNEKLFF
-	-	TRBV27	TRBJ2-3	TGTGCCAGCAGTTGGGCTAGCAGGCAGTATTTT	CASSWASRQYF
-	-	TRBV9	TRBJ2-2	TGTGCCAGCAGCGTAGGGACAGAGAACACCGGGGAGCTGTTTTTT	CASSVGTENTGELFF
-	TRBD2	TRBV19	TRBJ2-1	TGTGCCAGTAGTCCACGTATAGCGGGGGGGCCGCAAGAGCAGTTCTTC	CASSPRIAGGPQEQFF
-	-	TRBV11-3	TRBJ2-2	TGTGCCAGCAGCTTAGGACAGAGAGACACCGGGGAGCTGTTTTTT	CASSLGQRDTGELFF
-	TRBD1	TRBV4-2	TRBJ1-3	TGTGCCAGCAGCCAAGAGACAGGGACTGGAAACACCATATATTTT	CASSQETGTGNTIYF
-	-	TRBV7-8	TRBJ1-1	TGTGCCAGCAGTTACGCGGGTTCGAACACTGAAGCTTTCTTT	CASSYAGSNTEAFF
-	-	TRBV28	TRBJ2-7	TGTGCCAGCATCACCCCGGGGGGCGCAGCCTACGAGCAGTACTTC	CASITPGGAAYEQYF
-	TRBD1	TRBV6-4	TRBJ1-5	TGTGCCAGCAGTGACGGGACAGGGGACCAGCCCCAGCATTTT	CASSDGTGDQPQHF
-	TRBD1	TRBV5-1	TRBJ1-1	TGCGCCAGCAGCGCCATGACAGGGGTGACTGAAGCTTTCTTT	CASSAMTGVTEAFF
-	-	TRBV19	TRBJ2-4	TGTGCCAGTTCGATCCGCTATTCCGATCTAGCCAAAAACATTCAGTACTTC	CASSIRYSDLAKNIQYF
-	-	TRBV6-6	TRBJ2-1	TGTGCCGGCAGCCCCCAAAACAATGAGCAGTTCTTC	CAGSPQNNEQFF
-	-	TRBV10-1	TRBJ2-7	TGCGCCAGCAGCGCGAATCAGGACACACAGCAGTACTTC	CASSANQDTQQYF
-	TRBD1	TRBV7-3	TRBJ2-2	TGTGCCAGCAGCTTAAGGCCTCAGGGGGTGGTCGGGGAGCTGTTTTTT	CASSLRPQGVVGELFF
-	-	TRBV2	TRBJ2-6	TGTGCCAGCAGTCGAGAGTCTGGGGCCAACGTCCTGACTTTC	CASSRESGANVLTF
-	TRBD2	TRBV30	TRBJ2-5	TGTGCCTATAGGGCGGGGGGAGGAGAGACCCAGTACTTC	CAYRAGGGETQYF
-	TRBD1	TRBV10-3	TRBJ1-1	TGTGCCATCAGGCGGACAGGAGCCACTGAAGCTTTCTTT	CAIRRTGATEAFF
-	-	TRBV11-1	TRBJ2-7	TGTGCCAGCAGCTTAGTTCGTTACGAGCAGTACTTC	CASSLVRYEQYF
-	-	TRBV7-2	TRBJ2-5	TGTGCCAGCAGCTTAGTACGCGGAGAGACCCAGTACTTC	CASSLVRGETQYF
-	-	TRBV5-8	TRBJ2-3	TGTGCCAGCAGCCAAGGGTGGGGCGACTCCCACACAGATACGCAGTATTTT	CASSQGWGDSHTDTQYF
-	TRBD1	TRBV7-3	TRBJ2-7	TGTGCCAGCAGCCCCGCCGGGACAGCCTACTACGAGCAGTACTTC	CASSPAGTAYYEQYF
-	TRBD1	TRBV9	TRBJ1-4	TGTGCCAGCAGCGTGGGACAGGGTTTTGATAAACTGTTTTTT	CASSVGQGFDKLFF
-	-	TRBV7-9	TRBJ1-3	TGTGCCACCCCTGGGCAGCTTACTGGAAACACCATATATTTT	CATPGQLTGNTIYF
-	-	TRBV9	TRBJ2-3	TGTGCCAGCAGCGTCTTGACCGGGACGACAGGAACAGATACGCAGTATTTT	CASSVLTGTTGTDTQYF
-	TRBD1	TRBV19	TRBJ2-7	TGTGCCAGTAGTACAGGACAGGGAGGTTACGAGCAGTACTTC	CASSTGQGGYEQYF
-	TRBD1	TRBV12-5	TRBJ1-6	TGTGCTAGTGGTTCGGGCGAGACAGGGTGGAATTCACCCCTCCACTTT	CASGSGETGWNSPLHF
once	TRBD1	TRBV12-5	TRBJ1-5	TGTGCTAGTGGTTCAGGGGGCGGTCAGCCCCAGCATTTT	CASGSGGGQPQHF
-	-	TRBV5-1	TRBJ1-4	TGCGCCAGCAGCTTGGAAGGGGGAGGGGAAAAACTGTTTTTT	CASSLEGGGEKLFF
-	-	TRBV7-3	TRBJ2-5	TGTGCCAGCAGCTTGGGCGGACTCCAAGAGACCCAGTACTTC	CASSLGGLQETQYF
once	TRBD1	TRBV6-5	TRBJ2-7	TGTGCCAGCAGTTACTCGCGGACAGGGCCCTACGAGCAGTACTTC	CASSYSRTGPYEQYF
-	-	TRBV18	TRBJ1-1	TGTGCCAGCTCATCGACAGGAGTCGAAGCTTTCTTT	CASSSTGVEAFF
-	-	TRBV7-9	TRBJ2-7	TGTGCCAGCAGCTTAATCGGACAGTTCTACGAGCAGTACTTC	CASSLIGQFYEQYF